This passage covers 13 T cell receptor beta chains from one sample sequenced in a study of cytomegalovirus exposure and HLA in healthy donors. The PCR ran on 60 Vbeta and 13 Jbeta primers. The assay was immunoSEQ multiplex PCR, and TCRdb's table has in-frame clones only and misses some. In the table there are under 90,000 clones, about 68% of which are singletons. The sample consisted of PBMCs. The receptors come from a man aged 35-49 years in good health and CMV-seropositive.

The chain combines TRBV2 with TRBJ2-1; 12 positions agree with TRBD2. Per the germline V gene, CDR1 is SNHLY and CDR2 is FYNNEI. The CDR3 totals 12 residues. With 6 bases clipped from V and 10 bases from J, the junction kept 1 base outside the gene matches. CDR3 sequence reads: CASRLAGGEQFF. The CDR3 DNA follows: TGTGCCAGCAGACTAGCGGGAGGAGAGCAGTTCTTC.

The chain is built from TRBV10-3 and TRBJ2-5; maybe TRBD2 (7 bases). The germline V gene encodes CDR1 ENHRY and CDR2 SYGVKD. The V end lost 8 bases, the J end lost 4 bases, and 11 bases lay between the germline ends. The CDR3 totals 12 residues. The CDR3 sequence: CAIGRGRETQYF. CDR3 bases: TGTGCCATCGGGCGGGGGCGAGAGACCCAGTACTTC.

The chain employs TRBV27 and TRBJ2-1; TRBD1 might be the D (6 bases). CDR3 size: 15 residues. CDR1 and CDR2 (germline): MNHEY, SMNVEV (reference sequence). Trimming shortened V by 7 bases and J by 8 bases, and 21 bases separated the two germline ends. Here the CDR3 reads CASTLLGGVRDEQFF. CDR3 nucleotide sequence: TGTGCCAGCACACTACTAGGGGGAGTGAGGGATGAGCAGTTCTTC.

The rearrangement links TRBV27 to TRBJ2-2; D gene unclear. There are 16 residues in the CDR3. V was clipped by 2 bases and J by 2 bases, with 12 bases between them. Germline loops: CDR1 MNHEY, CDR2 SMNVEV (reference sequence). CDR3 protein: CASSLSPSGNTGELFF. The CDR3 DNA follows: TGTGCCAGCAGTTTAAGCCCCTCAGGCAACACCGGGGAGCTGTTTTTT.

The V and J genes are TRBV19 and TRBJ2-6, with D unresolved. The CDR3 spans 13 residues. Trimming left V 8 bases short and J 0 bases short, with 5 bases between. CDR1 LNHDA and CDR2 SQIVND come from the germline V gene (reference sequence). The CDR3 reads CASLSSGANVLTF. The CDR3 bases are TGTGCCAGTCTCTCCTCTGGGGCCAACGTCCTGACTTTC.

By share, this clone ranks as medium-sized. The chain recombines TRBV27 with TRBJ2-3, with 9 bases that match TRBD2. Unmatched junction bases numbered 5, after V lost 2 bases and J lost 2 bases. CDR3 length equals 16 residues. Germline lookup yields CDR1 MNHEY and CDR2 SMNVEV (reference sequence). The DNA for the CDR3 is TGTGCCAGCAGTTTAACGACTAGCGGTTCCACAGATACGCAGTATTTT. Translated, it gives CASSLTTSGSTDTQYF.

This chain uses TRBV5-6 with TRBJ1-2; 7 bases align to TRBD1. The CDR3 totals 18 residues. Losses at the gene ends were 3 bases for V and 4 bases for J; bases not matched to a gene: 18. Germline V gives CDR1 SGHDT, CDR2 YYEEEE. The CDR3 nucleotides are TGTGCCAGCAGCTCCCCAGTGGACAGGACCCGTAGGTCCTATGGCTACACCTTC. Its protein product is CASSSPVDRTRRSYGYTF.

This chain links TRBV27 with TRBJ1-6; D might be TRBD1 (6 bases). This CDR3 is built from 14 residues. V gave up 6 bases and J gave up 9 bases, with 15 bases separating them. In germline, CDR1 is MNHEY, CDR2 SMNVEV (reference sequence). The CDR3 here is CASRNRQERSPLHF. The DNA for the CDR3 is TGTGCCAGCAGAAATCGACAGGAACGTTCACCCCTCCACTTT.

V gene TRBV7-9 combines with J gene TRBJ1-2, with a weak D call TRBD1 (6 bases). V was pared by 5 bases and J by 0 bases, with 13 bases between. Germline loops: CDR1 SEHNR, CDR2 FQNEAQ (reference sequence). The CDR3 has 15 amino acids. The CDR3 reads CASSPWDTSNYGYTF. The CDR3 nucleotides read TGTGCCAGCAGCCCCTGGGACACCTCTAACTATGGCTACACCTTC.

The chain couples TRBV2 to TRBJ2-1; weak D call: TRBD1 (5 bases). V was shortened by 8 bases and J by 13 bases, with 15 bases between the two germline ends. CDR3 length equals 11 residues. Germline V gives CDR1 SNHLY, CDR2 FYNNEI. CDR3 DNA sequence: TGTGCCAGCCTTCTAGGGGATAGACAGTTCTTC. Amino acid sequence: CASLLGDRQFF.

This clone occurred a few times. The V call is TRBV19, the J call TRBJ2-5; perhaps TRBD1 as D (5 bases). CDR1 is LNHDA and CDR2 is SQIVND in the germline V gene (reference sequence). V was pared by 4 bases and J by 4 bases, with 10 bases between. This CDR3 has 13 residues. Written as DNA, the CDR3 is TGTGCCAGTAGTACAGGGTTGGGAGAGACCCAGTACTTC. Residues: CASSTGLGETQYF. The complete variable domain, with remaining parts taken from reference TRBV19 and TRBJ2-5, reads DGGITQSPKYLFRKEGQNVTLSCEQNLNHDAMYWYRQDPGQGLRLIYYSQIVNDFQKGDIAEGYSVSREKKESFPLTVTSAQKNPTAFYLCASSTGLGETQYFGPGTRLLVL.

CDR3 region: CASSGDRGDQETQYF. Here the CDR3 DNA reads TGTGCCAGCAGTGGAGACAGGGGTGACCAAGAGACCCAGTACTTC. The rearrangement uses TRBV2 and TRBJ2-5; 8 positions match TRBD1. The germline gives CDR1 SNHLY, CDR2 FYNNEI. Trimming removed 4 bases from V and 0 bases from J; junction bases left unmatched: 4. This CDR3 contains 15 residues.

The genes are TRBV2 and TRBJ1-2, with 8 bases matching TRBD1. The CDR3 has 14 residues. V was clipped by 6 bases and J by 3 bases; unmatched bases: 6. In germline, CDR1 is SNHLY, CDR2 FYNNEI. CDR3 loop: CASRQGAYDYGYTF. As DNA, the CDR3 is TGTGCCAGCAGGCAGGGGGCTTATGACTATGGCTACACCTTC.